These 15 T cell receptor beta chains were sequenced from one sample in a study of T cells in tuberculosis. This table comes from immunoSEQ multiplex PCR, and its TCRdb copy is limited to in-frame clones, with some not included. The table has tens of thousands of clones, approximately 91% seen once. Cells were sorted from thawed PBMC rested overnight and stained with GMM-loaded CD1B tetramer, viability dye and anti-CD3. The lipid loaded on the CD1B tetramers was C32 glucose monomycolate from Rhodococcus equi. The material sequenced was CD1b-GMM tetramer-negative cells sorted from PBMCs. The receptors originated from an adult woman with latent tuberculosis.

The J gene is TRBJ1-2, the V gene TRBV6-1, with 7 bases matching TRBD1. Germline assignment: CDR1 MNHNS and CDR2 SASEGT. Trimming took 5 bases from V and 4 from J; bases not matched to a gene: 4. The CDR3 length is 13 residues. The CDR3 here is CASSRRGSYGYTF. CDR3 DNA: TGTGCCAGCAGTCGCAGGGGGTCCTATGGCTACACCTTC.

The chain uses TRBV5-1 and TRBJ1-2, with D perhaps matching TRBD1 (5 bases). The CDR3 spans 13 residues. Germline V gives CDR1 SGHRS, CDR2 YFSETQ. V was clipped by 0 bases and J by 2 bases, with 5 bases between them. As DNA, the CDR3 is TGCGCCAGCAGCTTGGGGACAAACTATGGCTACACCTTC. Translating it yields CASSLGTNYGYTF. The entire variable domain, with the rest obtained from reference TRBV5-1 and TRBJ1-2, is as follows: KAGVTQTPRYLIKTRGQQVTLSCSPISGHRSVSWYQQTPGQGLQFLFEYFSETQRNKGNFPGRFSGRQFSNSRSEMNVSTLELGDSALYLCASSLGTNYGYTFGSGTRLTVV.

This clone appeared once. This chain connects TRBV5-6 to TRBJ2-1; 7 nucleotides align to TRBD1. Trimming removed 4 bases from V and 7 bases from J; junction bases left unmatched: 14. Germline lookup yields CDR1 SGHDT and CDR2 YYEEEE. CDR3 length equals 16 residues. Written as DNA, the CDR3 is TGTGCCAGCAGCCTCCGTTCCCTGACAGGGAGAAATGAGCAGTTCTTC. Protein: CASSLRSLTGRNEQFF.

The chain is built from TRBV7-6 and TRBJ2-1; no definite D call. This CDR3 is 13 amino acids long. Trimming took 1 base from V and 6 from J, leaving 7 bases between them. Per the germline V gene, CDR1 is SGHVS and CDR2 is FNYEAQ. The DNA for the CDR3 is TGTGCCAGCAGCTTAGGTCCAGGCAATGAGCAGTTCTTC. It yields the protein CASSLGPGNEQFF.

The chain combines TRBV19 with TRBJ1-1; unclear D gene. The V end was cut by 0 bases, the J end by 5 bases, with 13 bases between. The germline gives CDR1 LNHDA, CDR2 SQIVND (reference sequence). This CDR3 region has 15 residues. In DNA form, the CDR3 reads TGTGCCAGTAGTATAGATCGATGGGGAGGAACTGAAGCTTTCTTT. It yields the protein CASSIDRWGGTEAFF.

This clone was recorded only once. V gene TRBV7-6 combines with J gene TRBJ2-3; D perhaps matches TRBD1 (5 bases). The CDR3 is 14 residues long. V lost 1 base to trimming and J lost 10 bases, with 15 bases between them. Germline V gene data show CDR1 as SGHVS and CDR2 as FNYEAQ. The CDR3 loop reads CASSLGAALGAQYF. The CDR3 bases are TGTGCCAGCAGCTTAGGGGCAGCCCTAGGGGCGCAGTATTTT.

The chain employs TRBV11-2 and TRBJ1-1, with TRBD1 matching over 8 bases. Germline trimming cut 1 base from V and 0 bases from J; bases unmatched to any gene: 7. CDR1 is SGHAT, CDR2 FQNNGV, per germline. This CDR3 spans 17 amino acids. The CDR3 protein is CASSLGRGRELNTEAFF. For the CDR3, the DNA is TGTGCCAGCAGCTTAGGCAGGGGGCGCGAATTGAACACTGAAGCTTTCTTT.

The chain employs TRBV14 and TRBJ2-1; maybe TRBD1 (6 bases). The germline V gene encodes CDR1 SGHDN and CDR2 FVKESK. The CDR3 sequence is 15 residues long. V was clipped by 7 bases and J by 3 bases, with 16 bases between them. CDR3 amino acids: CASIVSEGDYNEQFF. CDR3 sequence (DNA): TGTGCCAGCATCGTCTCCGAGGGGGACTACAATGAGCAGTTCTTC.

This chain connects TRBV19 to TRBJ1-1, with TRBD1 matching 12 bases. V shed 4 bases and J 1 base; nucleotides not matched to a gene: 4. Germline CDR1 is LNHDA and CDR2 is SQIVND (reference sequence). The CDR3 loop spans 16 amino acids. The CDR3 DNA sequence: TGTGCCAGTAGTAAGGGGACAGGGGGCAGGAACACTGAAGCTTTCTTT. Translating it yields CASSKGTGGRNTEAFF.

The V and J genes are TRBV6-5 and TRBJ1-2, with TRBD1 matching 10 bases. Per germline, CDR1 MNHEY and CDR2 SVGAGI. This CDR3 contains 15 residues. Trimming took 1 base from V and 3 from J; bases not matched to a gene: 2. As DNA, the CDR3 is TGTGCCAGCAGTTACTGGGACAGGGGAGACTATGGCTACACCTTC. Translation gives CASSYWDRGDYGYTF.

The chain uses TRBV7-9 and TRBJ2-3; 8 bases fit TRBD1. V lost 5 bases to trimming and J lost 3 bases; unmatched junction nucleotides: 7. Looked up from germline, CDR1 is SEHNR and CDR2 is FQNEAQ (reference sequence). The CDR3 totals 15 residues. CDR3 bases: TGTGCCAGCAGCCCGTATGGACAGGGAACAGATACGCAGTATTTT. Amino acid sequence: CASSPYGQGTDTQYF.

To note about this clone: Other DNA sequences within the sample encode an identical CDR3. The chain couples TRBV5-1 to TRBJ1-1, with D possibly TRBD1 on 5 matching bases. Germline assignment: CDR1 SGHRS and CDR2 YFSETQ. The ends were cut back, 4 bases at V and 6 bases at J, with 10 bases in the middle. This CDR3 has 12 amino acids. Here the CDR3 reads CASSPTGAEAFF. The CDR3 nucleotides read TGCGCCAGCAGCCCAACAGGCGCTGAAGCTTTCTTT.

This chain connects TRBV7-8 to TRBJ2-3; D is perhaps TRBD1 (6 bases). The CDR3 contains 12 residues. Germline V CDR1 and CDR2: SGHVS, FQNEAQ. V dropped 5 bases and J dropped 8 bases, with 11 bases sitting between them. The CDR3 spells CASSVQGGTQYF. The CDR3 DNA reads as TGTGCCAGCAGCGTACAGGGCGGTACGCAGTATTTT.

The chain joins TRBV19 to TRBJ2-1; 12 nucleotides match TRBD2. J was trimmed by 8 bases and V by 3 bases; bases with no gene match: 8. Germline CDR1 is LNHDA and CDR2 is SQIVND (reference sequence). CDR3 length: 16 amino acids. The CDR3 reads CASSIRSSGGADEQFF. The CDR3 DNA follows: TGTGCCAGTAGTATCCGATCTAGCGGGGGGGCCGATGAGCAGTTCTTC.

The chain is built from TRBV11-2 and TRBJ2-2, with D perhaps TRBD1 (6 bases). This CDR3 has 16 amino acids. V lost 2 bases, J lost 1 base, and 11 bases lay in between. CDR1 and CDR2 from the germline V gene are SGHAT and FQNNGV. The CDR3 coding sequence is TGTGCCAGCAGCTTAAACAGGGCGGTGAACACCGGGGAGCTGTTTTTT. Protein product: CASSLNRAVNTGELFF.